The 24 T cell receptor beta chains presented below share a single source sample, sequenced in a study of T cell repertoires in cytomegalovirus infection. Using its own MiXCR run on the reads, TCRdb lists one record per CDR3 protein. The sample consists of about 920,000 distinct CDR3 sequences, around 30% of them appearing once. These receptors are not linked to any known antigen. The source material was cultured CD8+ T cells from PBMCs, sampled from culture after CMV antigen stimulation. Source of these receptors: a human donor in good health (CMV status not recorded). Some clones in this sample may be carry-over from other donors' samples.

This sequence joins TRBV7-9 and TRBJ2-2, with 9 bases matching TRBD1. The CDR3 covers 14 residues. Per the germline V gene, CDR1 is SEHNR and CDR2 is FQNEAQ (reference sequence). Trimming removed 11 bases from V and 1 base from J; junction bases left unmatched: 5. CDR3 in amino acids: CACLGQGNTGELFF. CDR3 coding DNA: TGTGCCTGCCTGGGACAGGGGAACACCGGGGAGCTGTTTTTT.

Written as DNA, the CDR3 is TGTGCCAGCAGCTCGCCCTCGGGGATCAATGAGCAGTTCTTC. This gives the protein CASSSPSGINEQFF. The chain joins TRBV9 to TRBJ2-1; D might be TRBD2 (5 bases). The V and J ends lost 4 bases and 6 bases respectively, with 14 bases between them. CDR1 is SGDLS, CDR2 YYNGEE, per germline. The length of the CDR3 is 14 residues.

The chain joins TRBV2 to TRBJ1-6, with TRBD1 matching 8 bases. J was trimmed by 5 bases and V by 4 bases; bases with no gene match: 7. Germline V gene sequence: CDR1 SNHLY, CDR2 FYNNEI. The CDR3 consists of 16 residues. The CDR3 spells CASSGGQGSNNSPLHF. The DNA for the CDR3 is TGTGCCAGCAGTGGAGGACAGGGTTCGAATAATTCACCCCTCCACTTT.

Here the CDR3 DNA reads TGTGCCAGCAGCTCCCCTAATCAGGGGGCGTATGAAAAACTGTTTTTT. Encoded protein: CASSSPNQGAYEKLFF. V is TRBV7-9 and J is TRBJ1-4; TRBD1 agrees at 8 bases. The CDR3 runs to 16 residues. V lost 4 bases and J lost 6; bases outside the gene matches: 10. Germline loops: CDR1 SEHNR, CDR2 FQNEAQ (reference sequence).

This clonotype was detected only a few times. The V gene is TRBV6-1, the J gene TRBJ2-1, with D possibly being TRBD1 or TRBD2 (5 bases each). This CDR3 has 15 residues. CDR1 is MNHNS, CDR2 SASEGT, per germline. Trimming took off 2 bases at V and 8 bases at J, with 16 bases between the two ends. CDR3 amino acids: CASSEPRGADDEQFF. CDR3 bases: TGTGCCAGCAGTGAACCGCGAGGGGCGGATGATGAGCAGTTCTTC.

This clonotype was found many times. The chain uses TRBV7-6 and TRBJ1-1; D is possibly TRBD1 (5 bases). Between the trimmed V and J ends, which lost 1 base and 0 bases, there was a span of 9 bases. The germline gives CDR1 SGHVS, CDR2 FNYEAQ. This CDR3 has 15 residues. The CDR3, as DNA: TGTGCCAGCAGCTTAGGTGCAGGGCTGAACACTGAAGCTTTCTTT. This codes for CASSLGAGLNTEAFF.

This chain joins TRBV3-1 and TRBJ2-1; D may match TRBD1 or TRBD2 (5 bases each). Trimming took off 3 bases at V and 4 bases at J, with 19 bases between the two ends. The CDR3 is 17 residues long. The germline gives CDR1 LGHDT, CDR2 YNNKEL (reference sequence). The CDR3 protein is CASSQGTPYSSYNEQFF. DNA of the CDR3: TGTGCCAGCAGCCAGGGGACCCCGTATTCGTCTTACAATGAGCAGTTCTTC.

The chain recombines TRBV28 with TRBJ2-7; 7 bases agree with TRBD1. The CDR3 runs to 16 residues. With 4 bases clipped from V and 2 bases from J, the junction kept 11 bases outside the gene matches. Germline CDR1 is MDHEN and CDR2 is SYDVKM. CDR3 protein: CASSYDATGIAYEQYF. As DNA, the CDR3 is TGTGCCAGCAGTTATGATGCGACAGGGATCGCCTACGAGCAGTACTTC.

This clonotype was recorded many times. The CDR3 DNA reads TGTGCCAGCAGCCCAGGACGGATGTCATCGTATGGCTACACCTTC. This gives the protein CASSPGRMSSYGYTF. The chain joins TRBV12-3 or TRBV12-4 to TRBJ1-2, with no clear D. This CDR3 contains 15 residues. Trimming removed 6 bases from V and 5 bases from J, with 19 bases in between.

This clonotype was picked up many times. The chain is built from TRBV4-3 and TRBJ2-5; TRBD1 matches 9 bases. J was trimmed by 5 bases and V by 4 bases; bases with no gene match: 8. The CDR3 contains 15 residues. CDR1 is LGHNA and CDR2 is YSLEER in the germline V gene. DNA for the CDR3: TGCGCCAGCAGCCCAGGGACAGGGCCGGGGGAGACCCAGTACTTC. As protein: CASSPGTGPGETQYF.

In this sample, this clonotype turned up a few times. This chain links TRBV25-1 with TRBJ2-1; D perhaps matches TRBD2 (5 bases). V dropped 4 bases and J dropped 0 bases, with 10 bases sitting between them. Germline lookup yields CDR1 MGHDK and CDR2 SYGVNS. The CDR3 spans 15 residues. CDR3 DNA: TGTGCCAGCAGTGGAACGGGGAGCTCCTACAATGAGCAGTTCTTC. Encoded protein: CASSGTGSSYNEQFF.

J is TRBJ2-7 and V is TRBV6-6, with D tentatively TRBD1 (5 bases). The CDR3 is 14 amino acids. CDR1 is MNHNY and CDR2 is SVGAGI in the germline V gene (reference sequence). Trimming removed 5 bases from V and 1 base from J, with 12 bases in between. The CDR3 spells CASSGHRRSYEQYF. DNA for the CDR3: TGTGCCAGCAGTGGACACAGGAGATCCTACGAGCAGTACTTC.

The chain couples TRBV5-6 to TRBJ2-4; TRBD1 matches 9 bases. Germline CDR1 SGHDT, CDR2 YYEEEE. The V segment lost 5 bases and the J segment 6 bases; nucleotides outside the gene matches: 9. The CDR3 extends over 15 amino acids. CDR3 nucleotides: TGTGCCAGCAGTCCTCCCGGGACAGGGAGAAACATTCAGTACTTC. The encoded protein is CASSPPGTGRNIQYF. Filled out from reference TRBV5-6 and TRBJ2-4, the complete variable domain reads DAGVTQSPTHLIKTRGQQVTLRCSPKSGHDTVSWYQQALGQGPQFIFQYYEEEERQRGNFPDRFSGHQFPNYSSELNVNALLLGDSALYLCASSPPGTGRNIQYFGAGTRLSVL.

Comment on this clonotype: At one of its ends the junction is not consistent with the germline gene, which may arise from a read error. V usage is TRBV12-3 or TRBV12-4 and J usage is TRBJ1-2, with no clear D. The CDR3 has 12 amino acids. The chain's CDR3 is CTSSLGPVDYTF. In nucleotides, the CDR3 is TGTACCAGCAGTTTAGGGCCCGTGGACTACACCTTC.

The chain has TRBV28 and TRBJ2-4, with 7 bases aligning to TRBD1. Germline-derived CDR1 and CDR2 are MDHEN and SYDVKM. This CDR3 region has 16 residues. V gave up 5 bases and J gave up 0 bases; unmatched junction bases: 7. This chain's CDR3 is CASSAGDRLAKNIQYF. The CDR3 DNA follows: TGTGCCAGCAGTGCTGGGGACAGACTAGCCAAAAACATTCAGTACTTC.

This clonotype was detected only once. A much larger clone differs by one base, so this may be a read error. As DNA, the CDR3 is TGTGCCAGCATTTTTTCGGGGGGCCGGACTGAAGCTTTCTTT. Its translation is CASIFSGGRTEAFF. The rearrangement joins TRBV12-3 or TRBV12-4 to TRBJ1-1; D possibly corresponds to TRBD1 (6 bases). V lost 7 bases to trimming and J lost 5 bases, with 17 bases between them. The CDR3 covers 14 residues.

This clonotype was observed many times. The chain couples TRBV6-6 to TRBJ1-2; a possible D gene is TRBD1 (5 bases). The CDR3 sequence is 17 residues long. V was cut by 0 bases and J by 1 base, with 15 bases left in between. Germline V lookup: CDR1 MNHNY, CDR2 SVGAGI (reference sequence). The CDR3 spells CASSYSFSQGGNYGYTF. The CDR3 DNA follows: TGTGCCAGCAGTTACTCGTTTTCCCAGGGCGGTAACTATGGCTACACCTTC.

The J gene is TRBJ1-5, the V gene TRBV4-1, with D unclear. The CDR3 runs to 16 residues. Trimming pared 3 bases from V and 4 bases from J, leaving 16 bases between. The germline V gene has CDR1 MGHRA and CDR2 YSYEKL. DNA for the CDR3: TGCGCCAGCAGCCAGACGGGCCTGGGCGATAATCAGCCCCAGCATTTT. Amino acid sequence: CASSQTGLGDNQPQHF.

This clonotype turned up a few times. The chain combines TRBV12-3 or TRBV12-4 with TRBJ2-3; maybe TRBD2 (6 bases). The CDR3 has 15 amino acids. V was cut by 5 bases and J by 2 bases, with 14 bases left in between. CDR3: CASSPRIADTDTQYF. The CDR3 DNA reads TGTGCCAGCAGTCCCCGAATAGCGGACACAGATACGCAGTATTTT.

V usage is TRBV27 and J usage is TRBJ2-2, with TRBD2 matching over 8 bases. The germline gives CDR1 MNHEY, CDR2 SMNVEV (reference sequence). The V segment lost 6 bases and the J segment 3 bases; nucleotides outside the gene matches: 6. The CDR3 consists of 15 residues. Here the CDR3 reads CASRHPGGYTGELFF. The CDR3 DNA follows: TGTGCCAGCAGACACCCGGGAGGGTACACCGGGGAGCTGTTTTTT.

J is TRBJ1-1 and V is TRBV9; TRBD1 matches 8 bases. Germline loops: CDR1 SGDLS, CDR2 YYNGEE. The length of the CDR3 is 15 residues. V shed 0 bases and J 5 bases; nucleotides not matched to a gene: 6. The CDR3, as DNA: TGTGCCAGCAGCGTAGAACCAGGGGGCGCGACTGAAGCTTTCTTT. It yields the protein CASSVEPGGATEAFF.

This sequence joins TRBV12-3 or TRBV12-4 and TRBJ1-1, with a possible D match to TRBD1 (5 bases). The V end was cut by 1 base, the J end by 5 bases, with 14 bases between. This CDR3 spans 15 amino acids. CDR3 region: CASSLEGPLGTEAFF. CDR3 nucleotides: TGTGCCAGCAGTTTAGAGGGACCTCTGGGGACTGAAGCTTTCTTT.

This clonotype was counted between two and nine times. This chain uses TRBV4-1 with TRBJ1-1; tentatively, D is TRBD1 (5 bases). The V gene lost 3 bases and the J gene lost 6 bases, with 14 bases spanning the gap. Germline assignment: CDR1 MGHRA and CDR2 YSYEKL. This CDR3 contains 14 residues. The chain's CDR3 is CASSQAGGFPEAFF. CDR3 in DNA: TGCGCCAGCAGCCAGGCGGGGGGGTTCCCTGAAGCTTTCTTT.

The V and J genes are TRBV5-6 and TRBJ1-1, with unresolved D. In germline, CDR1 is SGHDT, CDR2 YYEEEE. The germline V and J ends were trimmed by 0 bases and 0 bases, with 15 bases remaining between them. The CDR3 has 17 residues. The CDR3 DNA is TGTGCCAGCAGCTTGGGTTATTGGAAGATGATGAACACTGAAGCTTTCTTT. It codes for CASSLGYWKMMNTEAFF. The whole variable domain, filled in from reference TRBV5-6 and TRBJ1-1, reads DAGVTQSPTHLIKTRGQQVTLRCSPKSGHDTVSWYQQALGQGPQFIFQYYEEEERQRGNFPDRFSGHQFPNYSSELNVNALLLGDSALYLCASSLGYWKMMNTEAFFGQGTRLTVV.